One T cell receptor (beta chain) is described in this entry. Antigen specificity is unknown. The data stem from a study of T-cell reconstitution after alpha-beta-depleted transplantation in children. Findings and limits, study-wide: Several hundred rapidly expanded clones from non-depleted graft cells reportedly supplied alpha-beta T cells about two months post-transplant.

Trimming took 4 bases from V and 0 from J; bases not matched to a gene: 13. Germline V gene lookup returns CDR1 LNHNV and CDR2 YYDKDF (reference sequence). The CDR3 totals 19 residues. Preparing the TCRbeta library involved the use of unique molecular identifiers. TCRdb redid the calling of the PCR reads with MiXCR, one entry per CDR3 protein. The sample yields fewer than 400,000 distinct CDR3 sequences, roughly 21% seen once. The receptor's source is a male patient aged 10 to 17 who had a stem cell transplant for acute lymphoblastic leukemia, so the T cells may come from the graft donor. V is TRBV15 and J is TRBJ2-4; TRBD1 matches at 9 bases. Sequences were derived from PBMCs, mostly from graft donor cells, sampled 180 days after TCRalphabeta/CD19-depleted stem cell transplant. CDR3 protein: CATSILTGQGPLAKNIQYF. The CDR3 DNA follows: TGTGCCACCAGCATCCTGACGGGACAGGGCCCCTTAGCCAAAAACATTCAGTACTTC.